This is a list of T cell receptor beta chains from one sample in a study of brain T cells in children with intractable seizures. Measured with immunoSEQ multiplex PCR; TCRdb has only the in-frame clones, and not every one. The sample contains around 80,000 clones, under 95% of which appear only once. The sequenced sample was peripheral blood, obtained at surgery. These receptors were collected from a girl between 2 and 10 years old with Rasmussen encephalitis and intractable seizures. Both conserved end residues are part of each CDR3. A D gene is named only where the DNA matches it firmly. Clone size appears in some rows only: once, few, many, or a class for an expanded clone.

V	J	D	size	CDR3	DNA
TRBV2	TRBJ1-2	.	.	CASSDPGMSDGYTF	TGTGCCAGCAGTGATCCAGGTATGTCGGATGGCTACACCTTC
TRBV6-5	TRBJ2-1	.	.	CASSYDQEFYNEQFF	TGTGCCAGCAGTTACGACCAGGAATTTTACAATGAGCAGTTCTTC
TRBV7-6	TRBJ1-4	.	.	CASSLGGIGEKLFF	TGTGCCAGCAGCTTAGGGGGGATTGGTGAAAAACTGTTTTTT
TRBV10-1	TRBJ1-1	.	few	CASSEGGVPMNTEAFF	TGCGCCAGCAGTGAGGGGGGAGTCCCCATGAACACTGAAGCTTTCTTT
TRBV5-4	TRBJ2-7	TRBD2	.	CASSSSGVSYEQYF	TGTGCCAGCAGCAGTAGCGGGGTCTCCTACGAGCAGTACTTC
TRBV2	TRBJ1-6	.	.	CASSGEPEYNSPLHF	TGTGCCAGCAGTGGAGAACCTGAGTATAATTCACCCCTCCACTTT
TRBV7-3	TRBJ2-2	.	.	CASSSVGHANTGELFF	TGTGCCAGCAGCTCAGTCGGACACGCGAACACCGGGGAGCTGTTTTTT
TRBV29-1	TRBJ2-3	.	.	CSARVGQTTDTQYF	TGCAGCGCTAGGGTAGGGCAGACCACAGATACGCAGTATTTT
TRBV5-1	TRBJ2-5	.	.	CASSLYQETQYF	TGCGCCAGCAGCTTGTACCAAGAGACCCAGTACTTC
TRBV14	TRBJ2-3	TRBD2	.	CASSQQVAGISDTQYF	TGTGCCAGCAGCCAACAGGTAGCGGGGATTTCAGATACGCAGTATTTT
TRBV7-6	TRBJ2-2	.	.	CASSLGGEGLGELFF	TGTGCCAGCAGCTTAGGCGGAGAAGGATTGGGGGAGCTGTTTTTT
TRBV13	TRBJ1-1	TRBD1	.	CASSLERQGAEAFF	TGTGCCAGCAGCCTAGAGCGACAGGGGGCTGAAGCTTTCTTT
TRBV7-9	TRBJ1-1	TRBD1	.	CASSPRQGIGNWATEAFF	TGTGCCAGCAGCCCCCGACAGGGGATAGGCAATTGGGCCACTGAAGCTTTCTTT
TRBV19	TRBJ2-2	.	medium-sized	CASSIVWTTNTGELFF	TGTGCCAGTAGTATAGTATGGACAACGAACACCGGGGAGCTGTTTTTT
TRBV9	TRBJ1-1	.	.	CASSVKGTEAFF	TGTGCCAGCAGCGTAAAAGGGACTGAAGCTTTCTTT
TRBV11-3	TRBJ1-2	.	.	CASSLDWVEGSGYTF	TGTGCCAGCAGCTTAGACTGGGTAGAGGGTAGTGGCTACACCTTC
TRBV3-1/TRBV3-2	TRBJ1-1	.	.	CASSTSNGLMNTEAFF	TGTGCCAGCAGCACGTCGAATGGACTCATGAACACTGAAGCTTTCTTT
TRBV2	TRBJ2-7	.	once	CASSEAGGKPGEQYF	TGTGCCAGCAGTGAAGCAGGCGGGAAGCCCGGCGAGCAGTACTTC
TRBV2	TRBJ2-7	.	.	CASSGPGTRVGREQYF	TGTGCCAGCAGTGGGCCCGGGACAAGGGTAGGGCGGGAGCAGTACTTC
TRBV14	TRBJ2-7	.	few	CASSQGYYYEQYF	TGTGCCAGCAGCCAAGGTTATTACTACGAGCAGTACTTC
TRBV5-4	TRBJ1-2	.	.	CASSVGHPGLSNYGYTF	TGTGCCAGCAGCGTCGGACACCCGGGCCTTTCCAACTATGGCTACACCTTC
TRBV5-4	TRBJ2-1	.	.	CASSRSGWDYNEQFF	TGTGCCAGCAGCCGGTCAGGGTGGGATTACAATGAGCAGTTCTTC
TRBV5-5	TRBJ1-1	TRBD1	.	CASTLGLQGATNTEAFF	TGTGCCAGCACCTTGGGCTTACAGGGGGCAACTAACACTGAAGCTTTCTTT
TRBV27	TRBJ2-7	TRBD2	.	CASSPSAVPGGEQYF	TGTGCCAGCAGTCCCTCGGCCGTGCCGGGGGGCGAGCAGTACTTC
TRBV7-3	TRBJ1-4	TRBD1	once	CASSPQGAYGEKLFF	TGTGCCAGCAGCCCCCAGGGGGCATATGGGGAAAAACTGTTTTTT
TRBV2	TRBJ2-5	.	.	CASIITAGVRETQYF	TGTGCCAGCATTATCACGGCAGGGGTGAGAGAGACCCAGTACTTC
TRBV27	TRBJ2-1	TRBD2	once	CASSFRIAGDEQFF	TGTGCCAGCAGTTTCCGGATAGCGGGAGATGAGCAGTTCTTC
TRBV28	TRBJ1-5	.	.	CASSPVVQQPQHF	TGTGCCAGCAGTCCTGTGGTCCAGCAGCCCCAGCATTTT
TRBV6-5	TRBJ1-5	TRBD1	.	CASSWDRGSNQPQHF	TGTGCCAGCAGTTGGGACAGGGGTTCCAATCAGCCCCAGCATTTT
TRBV7-3	TRBJ1-5	.	.	CASSPLEGVINQPQHF	TGTGCCAGCAGCCCCCTCGAGGGGGTAATCAATCAGCCCCAGCATTTT
TRBV2	TRBJ2-5	TRBD1	.	CASSTGVRETQYF	TGTGCCAGCAGTACAGGGGTGAGAGAGACCCAGTACTTC
TRBV3-1/TRBV3-2	TRBJ2-3	.	.	CASSHLRTGTDTQYF	TGTGCCAGCAGCCATCTTAGGACGGGCACAGATACGCAGTATTTT
TRBV15	TRBJ1-1	TRBD1	.	CATSSPGGAFF	TGTGCCACCAGCAGTCCAGGGGGAGCTTTCTTT
TRBV18	TRBJ2-7	.	.	CASSPRDDHYEQYF	TGTGCCAGCTCACCACGGGACGACCACTACGAGCAGTACTTC
TRBV6-6	TRBJ2-3	TRBD2	.	CASSPAFGSGGGFTDTQYF	TGTGCCAGCAGTCCCGCTTTCGGTAGTGGGGGAGGGTTCACAGATACGCAGTATTTT
TRBV11-2	TRBJ2-2	.	.	CASSLTGELFF	TGTGCCAGCAGCTTAACGGGGGAGCTGTTTTTT